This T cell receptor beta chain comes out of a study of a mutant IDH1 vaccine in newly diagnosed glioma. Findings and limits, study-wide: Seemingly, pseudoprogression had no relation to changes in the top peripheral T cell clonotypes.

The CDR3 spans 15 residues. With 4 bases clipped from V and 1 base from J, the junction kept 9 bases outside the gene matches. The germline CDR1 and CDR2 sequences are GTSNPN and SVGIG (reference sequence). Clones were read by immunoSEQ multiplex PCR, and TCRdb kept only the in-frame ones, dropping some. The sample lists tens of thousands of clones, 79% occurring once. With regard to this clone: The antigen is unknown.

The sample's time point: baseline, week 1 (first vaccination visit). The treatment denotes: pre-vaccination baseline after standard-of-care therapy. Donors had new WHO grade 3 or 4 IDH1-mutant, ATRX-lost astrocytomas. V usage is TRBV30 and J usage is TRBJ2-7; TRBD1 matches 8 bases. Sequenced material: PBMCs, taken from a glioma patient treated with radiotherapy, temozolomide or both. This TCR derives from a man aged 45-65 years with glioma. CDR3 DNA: TGTGCCTGGAAGGCCCGGGACAGGCTTTCCTACGAGCAGTACTTC. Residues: CAWKARDRLSYEQYF.